This TCR beta chain was recorded in a study of blood T cell repertoires in COVID-19. The overall study: COVID-19 samples from acute and convalescent phases originated in the United States, Italy and Spain. The analysed material was cDNA or gDNA that came from T cells, B-cell-depleted T cells, or PBMCs.

Source study methods: It was from reference gene primer amplification that nucleated cell counts were estimated. The assay was immunoSEQ multiplex PCR, and TCRdb's table has in-frame clones only and misses some. That table gives V, J and clone size, and the DNA gave D and trimming. Of approximately 380,000 clones listed, around 85% are singletons. Germline V gene sequence: CDR1 MDHEN, CDR2 SYDVKM. The CDR3 consists of 14 residues. V dropped 10 bases and J dropped 1 base, with 14 bases sitting between them. This clonotype originated in a woman aged 18 to 35 with acute or convalescent COVID-19. The chain uses TRBV28 and TRBJ1-3, with a tentative D call TRBD1 (5 bases). The sequencing sample was made of peripheral blood. The CDR3 reads CATSTVRSGNTIYF. In nucleotides, the CDR3 is TGTGCCACCTCGACAGTTCGGTCTGGAAACACCATATATTTT.